Following are 9 T cell receptor beta chains from one sample sequenced in a study of metastatic and nonmetastatic thyroid tumors. Prior to thyroid surgery, none of the patients had received any treatment. TCRdb used MiXCR to call clones anew from the PCR reads. The sample shows some 41,000 clones, more than 25% of them seen only once. The sample comprised blood. The source of these receptors is a male donor with papillary thyroid cancer or a benign thyroid nodule (not recorded which). Some clones in this sample may be carry-over from other donors' samples.

The rearrangement links TRBV7-2 to TRBJ2-3; D gene ambiguous. This CDR3 contains 14 residues. Germline lookup yields CDR1 SGHTA and CDR2 FQGNSA. Trimming took off 0 bases at V and 13 bases at J, with 17 bases between the two ends. The CDR3 spells CASSLAGYQETKYF. CDR3 in DNA: TGTGCCAGCAGCTTAGCGGGGTACCAAGAGACCAAGTATTTT.

This clone was counted ten times or more. The genes are TRBV20-1 and TRBJ2-2, with 13 bases lining up with TRBD2. CDR1 is DFQATT, CDR2 SNEGSKA, per germline (reference sequence). CDR3 size: 15 residues. Trimming removed 6 bases from V and 3 bases from J; junction bases left unmatched: 4. The CDR3 region is CSATSGGGYTGELFF. The DNA of the CDR3 is TGCAGTGCCACTAGCGGGGGGGGCTACACCGGGGAGCTGTTTTTT.

This clone was seen only a few times. V gene TRBV6-1 combines with J gene TRBJ2-1; D tentatively reads TRBD1 or TRBD2 (6 bases each). Germline CDR1 MNHNS, CDR2 SASEGT. The CDR3 consists of 13 residues. V shed 6 bases and J shed 10 bases, with 16 bases lying between them. The CDR3 DNA reads as TGTGCCAGCAGCGCAAGGACTACAGGGGAGCAGTTCTTC. The encoded protein is CASSARTTGEQFF.

A few counts support this clone. The chain uses TRBV15 and TRBJ2-3; maybe TRBD2 (6 bases). The V and J ends lost 5 bases and 4 bases respectively, with 10 bases between them. Germline lookup yields CDR1 LNHNV and CDR2 YYDKDF (reference sequence). The CDR3 runs 13 residues. DNA of the CDR3: TGTGCCACCAGCGGAAGACTAGCAGATACGCAGTATTTT. This translates into CATSGRLADTQYF.

This clone was detected ten times or more. The chain carries TRBV4-1 and TRBJ2-5; D may be TRBD2 (6 bases). Germline values: CDR1 MGHRA, CDR2 YSYEKL. This CDR3 has 13 residues. Trimming shortened V by 4 bases and J by 5 bases, and 11 bases separated the two germline ends. CDR3 protein: CASSPREAETQYF. CDR3 bases: TGCGCCAGCAGCCCCAGGGAGGCGGAGACCCAGTACTTC.

The chain links TRBV15 to TRBJ2-7, with TRBD2 matching over 10 bases. In germline, CDR1 is LNHNV, CDR2 YYDKDF (reference sequence). The CDR3 consists of 18 residues. With V trimmed by 2 bases and J by 2 bases, 12 bases remained unmatched. The CDR3 DNA reads TGTGCCACCAGCAGATATCCACTGCGGACTAGCGGTACCTACGAGCAGTACTTC. Residues: CATSRYPLRTSGTYEQYF.

This clone was seen many times. This chain joins TRBV4-2 and TRBJ2-5; TRBD2 matches 16 bases. Germline CDR1 LGHNA, CDR2 YNFKEQ. J lost 4 bases, V lost 0 bases, and 2 bases had no gene match. There are 17 residues in the CDR3. CDR3 loop: CASSQDGTSGGAETQYF. CDR3 nucleotides: TGTGCCAGCAGCCAAGATGGGACTAGCGGGGGGGCAGAGACCCAGTACTTC.

This clone was seen a few times. One end of the junction fails to match germline, which may point to a read error. The chain recombines TRBV28 with TRBJ2-7; D may be TRBD2 (6 bases). Germline V gene lookup returns CDR1 MDHEN and CDR2 SYDVKM. This CDR3 has 12 residues. In DNA, the CDR3 is TGTGCCAGCAGTCCACAGGACTACGAGCATTACTTC. This sequence encodes CASSPQDYEHYF. Variable domain in full (rest from reference TRBV28 and TRBJ2-7): DVKVTQSSRYLVKRTGEKVFLECVQDMDHENMFWYRQDPGLGLRLIYFSYDVKMKEKGDIPEGYSVSREKKERFSLILESASTNQTSMYLCASSPQDYEHYFGPGTRLTVT.

Here the CDR3 reads CATSDPTSGSSEQFF. In nucleotides, the CDR3 is TGTGCCACCAGTGACCCGACTAGCGGGAGTTCTGAGCAGTTCTTC. The gene calls are TRBV24-1 and TRBJ2-1; 12 bases match TRBD2. This CDR3 spans 15 amino acids. J gave up 9 bases and V 4 bases, and 6 bases lay outside the gene matches. Germline-derived CDR1 and CDR2 are KGHDR and SFDVKD.